This TCR beta chain came from a study of shared clonotypes between healthy human individuals. Study findings and constraints: Sequencing depth was a factor that was expected to affect clonotype sharing among donors. Tissue TCR repertoires likely differ from these blood-only repertoires.

On this clone itself: What it binds is not known.

At deep level, the assay was performed. This table comes from immunoSEQ multiplex PCR, and its TCRdb copy is limited to in-frame clones, with some not included. The sample comprises roughly 890,000 clones, about 91% of which are singletons, and about 25% rests with the top ten. In the naive CD8 group, cells lacked CD45RO and were positively selected for CCR7, so terminally differentiated effector memory CD45RA+ cells were left out. All donors qualified as healthy HIV-negative adults and had experienced no recent acute infections or vaccinations. CDR1 is SGDLS, CDR2 YYNGEE, per germline. The CDR3 sequence is 16 residues long. V lost 1 base and J 2 bases, leaving 14 bases between the germline ends.

The TCR was taken from a man aged 25-45 years in good health. The chain uses TRBV9 and TRBJ2-3, with D possibly matching TRBD2 (6 bases). Input material: naive CD8+ T cells sorted from blood. The CDR3 nucleotides read TGTGCCAGCAGCGTAATTTCGGCGGGACCCACAGATACGCAGTATTTT. Its protein is CASSVISAGPTDTQYF.